This entry concerns a single T cell receptor beta chain. These data come from a study of T cell responses to AZD1222 COVID-19 vaccine. Sequencing was performed with immunoSEQ multiplex PCR; in TCRdb, only in-frame clones are kept and a portion is missing. The sample lists over 200,000 clones, roughly 94% seen once, with 1.7% in the top ten. Sequenced material: peripheral blood, taken 28 days after the second dose of the MenACWY control vaccine. The TCR sequence derives from an adult who received the MenACWY meningococcal vaccine as a control.

The CDR3 coding sequence is TGTGCCAACCGGGCCGCCTTCGCTAACTATGGCTACACCTTC. This translates into CANRAAFANYGYTF. The chain combines TRBV6-7 with TRBJ1-2, with no clear D. TRBV6-7 is assigned to the ORF class and has an uncertain function. The CDR3 covers 14 residues. Between the trimmed V and J ends, which lost 10 bases and 0 bases, there was a span of 15 bases.